A single sample is the source of the 24 T cell receptor beta chains below, sequenced in a study of cytomegalovirus exposure and HLA in healthy donors. With 60 Vbeta and 13 Jbeta primers, the PCR was carried out. TCRdb's copy holds only in-frame clones and misses some; the assay was immunoSEQ multiplex PCR. The sample carries 60,000 to 90,000 clones, 84% recorded once. The sample consisted of PBMCs. Receptor source: a man between 65 and 85 years old in good health and CMV-seropositive.

This clone was found once. The chain uses TRBV28 and TRBJ2-7, with 8 bases matching TRBD2. CDR3 length equals 14 residues. V lost 8 bases, J lost 4 bases, and 10 bases stayed unmatched. Per germline, CDR1 MDHEN and CDR2 SYDVKM. CDR3 sequence: CASLHSGSRYEQYF. CDR3 nucleotide sequence: TGTGCCAGCCTTCACAGCGGGAGTCGGTACGAGCAGTACTTC.

This chain uses TRBV5-1 with TRBJ1-1, with D uncertain. The germline CDR1 and CDR2 sequences are SGHRS and YFSETQ. V lost 1 base to trimming and J lost 0 bases, with 10 bases between them. The CDR3 totals 15 residues. Here the CDR3 reads CASSLFGGLNTEAFF. In DNA, the CDR3 is TGCGCCAGCAGCTTGTTCGGCGGATTGAACACTGAAGCTTTCTTT.

This clone was detected only once. The J gene is TRBJ1-3, the V gene TRBV30; D is undetermined. Germline V CDR1 and CDR2: GTSNPN, SVGIG (reference sequence). Trimming left V 0 bases short and J 2 bases short, with 8 bases between. The CDR3 is made up of 14 amino acids. CDR3 bases: TGTGCCTGGAGTGTCCGGGGAGCTGGAAACACCATATATTTT. Amino acids: CAWSVRGAGNTIYF.

J is TRBJ2-3 and V is TRBV19, with 11 bases fitting TRBD2. Germline CDR1 LNHDA, CDR2 SQIVND (reference sequence). This CDR3 has 15 amino acids. With 5 bases clipped from V and 4 bases from J, the junction kept 5 bases outside the gene matches. The CDR3, as DNA: TGTGCCAGTAGTGCACTAGCGGGAGCCTCAGATACGCAGTATTTT. The encoded protein is CASSALAGASDTQYF.

The chain employs TRBV11-3 and TRBJ2-5; D not certain. The CDR3 is 12 residues long. Trimming pared 1 base from V and 5 bases from J, leaving 5 bases between. The germline V gene has CDR1 SGHNT and CDR2 YENEEA. CDR3 nucleotides: TGTGCCAGCAGCTTAGCCGGGGAGACCCAGTACTTC. Translating it yields CASSLAGETQYF.

The chain uses TRBV5-1 and TRBJ2-4; 7 bases line up with TRBD1. The V gene's germline CDR1 is SGHRS and CDR2 YFSETQ. V lost 1 base and J lost 3; bases outside the gene matches: 4. This CDR3 contains 15 residues. Written as DNA, the CDR3 is TGCGCCAGCAGCTTGACAGGGGCGGACAAAAACATTCAGTACTTC. Its translation is CASSLTGADKNIQYF.

This chain links TRBV10-3 with TRBJ1-2; D not certain. CDR1 and CDR2 (germline): ENHRY, SYGVKD. V lost 4 bases to trimming and J lost 8 bases, with 11 bases between them. CDR3 length: 12 residues. CDR3 nucleotides: TGTGCCATCAGTGTGGGAGGTGAGGGCTACACCTTC. Translated: CAISVGGEGYTF.

The chain combines TRBV11-1 with TRBJ2-1; 11 bases align to TRBD2. The V gene's germline CDR1 is SGHAT and CDR2 FQDESV (reference sequence). V shed 3 bases and J 3 bases; nucleotides not matched to a gene: 10. The CDR3 spans 18 residues. The CDR3: CASSLGPVAGGVYNEQFF. The CDR3 region has the DNA TGTGCCAGCAGCTTGGGTCCCGTAGCGGGAGGGGTCTACAATGAGCAGTTCTTC.

This clone was detected once. This chain links TRBV4-2 with TRBJ2-5, with TRBD2 matching 11 bases. The assigned J gene may be wrong: the sequence end matches TRBJ2-7 better. From germline, CDR1 is LGHNA and CDR2 YNFKEQ. The CDR3 length is 17 residues. CDR3 sequence reads: CASSQRVGTSGSYEQYF. DNA of the CDR3: TGTGCCAGCAGCCAAAGGGTAGGGACTAGCGGCTCCTACGAGCAGTACTTC.

This clone appeared a single time. The chain links TRBV27 to TRBJ1-1, with unresolved D. Germline-derived CDR1 and CDR2 are MNHEY and SMNVEV (reference sequence). The CDR3 totals 12 residues. The V end was cut by 6 bases, the J end by 4 bases, with 9 bases between. CDR3 sequence (DNA): TGTGCCAGCAGCCACGAGGGCACTGAAGCTTTCTTT. Amino acids: CASSHEGTEAFF.

This clone has just a few counts. The rearrangement joins TRBV29-1 to TRBJ1-5; 8 bases match TRBD1. The CDR3 sequence is 12 residues long. Germline V gives CDR1 SQVTM, CDR2 ANQGSEA. The J segment lost 6 bases and the V segment lost 7 bases, leaving 5 bases of the junction unmatched. The CDR3 DNA reads TGCAGCGCCAGGGGGCCCGGTCAGCCCCAGCATTTT. It specifies CSARGPGQPQHF.

This sequence joins TRBV7-9 and TRBJ1-4; no reliable D call. The germline gives CDR1 SEHNR, CDR2 FQNEAQ (reference sequence). The CDR3 consists of 17 residues. V gave up 1 base and J gave up 1 base, with 13 bases separating them. CDR3 nucleotides: TGTGCCAGCAGCTTAGTTTGGCAGAGAGGAACTAATGAAAAACTGTTTTTT. Translated, it gives CASSLVWQRGTNEKLFF.

V gene TRBV18 combines with J gene TRBJ2-7; TRBD2 is a possible D gene (5 bases). From germline, CDR1 is KGHSH and CDR2 LQKENI. This CDR3 spans 13 amino acids. V dropped 3 bases and J dropped 4 bases, with 10 bases sitting between them. DNA for the CDR3: TGTGCCAGCTCACCTCCTAGCCAGTACGAGCAGTACTTC. It translates to CASSPPSQYEQYF.

The gene calls are TRBV5-1 and TRBJ2-5; TRBD1 matches at 9 bases. J lost 2 bases, V lost 4 bases, and 3 bases had no gene match. Germline V gives CDR1 SGHRS, CDR2 YFSETQ. There are 14 residues in the CDR3. The DNA for the CDR3 is TGCGCCAGCAGCCGGGACAGGGCTCAAGAGACCCAGTACTTC. This translates into CASSRDRAQETQYF.

This clone was seen only once. The chain recombines TRBV5-1 with TRBJ2-7; D is perhaps TRBD2 (6 bases). The germline V gene has CDR1 SGHRS and CDR2 YFSETQ. The CDR3 spans 14 residues. V lost 4 bases to trimming and J lost 2 bases, with 13 bases between them. This CDR3 is CASSTGTPTYEQYF. The CDR3, as DNA: TGCGCCAGCAGCACCGGGACTCCCACCTACGAGCAGTACTTC.

J is TRBJ1-1 and V is TRBV7-9, with D possibly TRBD1 on 6 matching bases. CDR1 is SEHNR and CDR2 is FQNEAQ in the germline V gene (reference sequence). V was trimmed by 5 bases and J by 6 bases, leaving 22 bases between them. The CDR3 loop spans 16 amino acids. The DNA of the CDR3 is TGTGCCAGCAGCCCAAAGCGGGGGCAGGGAGGCGCTGAAGCTTTCTTT. This sequence encodes CASSPKRGQGGAEAFF.

The chain carries TRBV4-3 and TRBJ1-2; a weak D match, TRBD1 (5 bases). The CDR3 runs to 14 residues. V was cut by 4 bases and J by 2 bases, with 11 bases left in between. Looked up from germline, CDR1 is LGHNA and CDR2 is YSLEER. The CDR3 region is CASSLVGHNYGYTF. The CDR3 DNA is TGCGCCAGCAGCCTAGTGGGGCACAACTATGGCTACACCTTC.

The CDR3, as DNA: TGTGCCAGCAGCGAGGGGACAGGGGCAATCCAAGAGACCCAGTACTTC. It codes for CASSEGTGAIQETQYF. The chain joins TRBV9 to TRBJ2-5; 10 bases line up with TRBD1. Germline CDR1 is SGDLS and CDR2 is YYNGEE. The CDR3 runs 16 residues. V shed 3 bases and J 1 base; nucleotides not matched to a gene: 6.

This sequence joins TRBV10-1 and TRBJ2-7; D is ambiguous. The CDR3 length is 13 residues. Trimming took off 5 bases at V and 5 bases at J, with 13 bases between the two ends. Germline-derived CDR1 and CDR2 are WNHNN and SYGVQD (reference sequence). The CDR3 reads CASSSRVMDEQYF. CDR3 in DNA: TGCGCCAGCAGTTCACGGGTGATGGACGAGCAGTACTTC.

The chain is built from TRBV5-1 and TRBJ2-1; 12 bases are shared with TRBD2. Germline values: CDR1 SGHRS, CDR2 YFSETQ. The trim removed 1 base at V and 0 bases at J, leaving 5 bases unmatched. This CDR3 spans 18 amino acids. The chain's CDR3 is CASSLLAGGLGSYNEQFF. CDR3 nucleotides: TGCGCCAGCAGCTTGCTAGCGGGAGGGTTGGGCTCCTACAATGAGCAGTTCTTC.

This CDR3 is CAISTGQGNTEAFF. The CDR3 DNA reads as TGTGCCATCAGTACAGGACAGGGAAACACTGAAGCTTTCTTT. The chain employs TRBV10-3 and TRBJ1-1; TRBD1 agrees at 8 bases. Trimming cost V 5 bases and J 2 bases; bases outside gene matches: 4. Germline V gene lookup returns CDR1 ENHRY and CDR2 SYGVKD. The CDR3 consists of 14 residues.

The chain has TRBV6-1 and TRBJ2-2, with a weak D call TRBD2 (5 bases). This CDR3 is built from 13 residues. Germline CDR1 and CDR2: MNHNS and SASEGT. Trimming pared 7 bases from V and 1 base from J, leaving 7 bases between. DNA of the CDR3: TGTGCCAGCAACCGGGGGAACACCGGGGAGCTGTTTTTT. This translates into CASNRGNTGELFF.

The chain has TRBV5-1 and TRBJ1-5; TRBD1 matches 8 bases. The V and J ends lost 0 bases and 11 bases, in that order; junction bases with no gene match: 7. The CDR3 length is 14 residues. The germline V gene encodes CDR1 SGHRS and CDR2 YFSETQ. CDR3 protein: CASSLAGQEGAQHF. CDR3 bases: TGCGCCAGCAGCTTGGCGGGACAGGAAGGGGCCCAGCATTTT. The full variable domain, completed using reference TRBV5-1 and TRBJ1-5, is KAGVTQTPRYLIKTRGQQVTLSCSPISGHRSVSWYQQTPGQGLQFLFEYFSETQRNKGNFPGRFSGRQFSNSRSEMNVSTLELGDSALYLCASSLAGQEGAQHFGDGTRLSIL.

J is TRBJ2-2 and V is TRBV18; tentatively, D is TRBD1 (6 bases). V lost 3 bases to trimming and J lost 4 bases, with 12 bases between them. This CDR3 contains 15 residues. The germline V gene has CDR1 KGHSH and CDR2 LQKENI. The CDR3 sequence: CASSPRQAGTGELFF. CDR3 bases: TGTGCCAGCTCACCTCGACAGGCGGGCACCGGGGAGCTGTTTTTT.